These T cell receptor beta chains were read from a single sample in a study of control samples from healthy donors and cancer patients. The assay was immunoSEQ multiplex PCR, and TCRdb's table has in-frame clones only and misses some. Of under 90,000 clones in the sample, over 80% are singletons; the top ten hold 5.8%. The sequenced sample was blood. The receptor set was obtained from a woman in her sixties in good health. Each CDR3 is given with its conserved first and last residue. D genes are given only for firm matches. Clone size appears in some rows only: once, few, many, or a class for an expanded clone.

v_call	clone_size	d_call	j_call	cdr3_nt	cdr3_aa
TRBV30	.	.	TRBJ1-6	TGTGCCTGGAGTGCCCGAGGAGTAGGTACAAATTCACCCCTCCACTTT	CAWSARGVGTNSPLHF
TRBV19	once	.	TRBJ1-2	TGTGCCAGTAGTACCGACAGCCAAGGGGAGCTCACCTTC	CASSTDSQGELTF
TRBV6-2/TRBV6-3	few	.	TRBJ1-5	TGTGCCAGCAGCCAATTTGCCCAGCCCCAGCATTTT	CASSQFAQPQHF
TRBV19	.	.	TRBJ1-5	TGTGCCAGTAAGGCGCAGTCAATTAGCAATCAGCCCCAGCATTTT	CASKAQSISNQPQHF
TRBV7-9	once	.	TRBJ2-3	TGTGCCAGCAGCTCAAGACTAGAAAGCACAGATACGCAGTATTTT	CASSSRLESTDTQYF
TRBV28	.	.	TRBJ1-5	TGTGCCAGCAGTTTTATGGGGGATCAGCCCCAGCATTTT	CASSFMGDQPQHF
TRBV5-8	.	TRBD1	TRBJ2-1	TGTGCCAGCAGCCTTGGACAGGGCGCCTACAATGAGCAGTTCTTC	CASSLGQGAYNEQFF
TRBV2	.	TRBD1	TRBJ2-7	TGTGCCAGCAGTTATACCGGGACAGGGACGGAGCAGTACTTC	CASSYTGTGTEQYF
TRBV2	.	TRBD2	TRBJ2-7	TGTGCCACCAGAGAAGCCGGGACTAGCTACGAGCAGTACTTC	CATREAGTSYEQYF
TRBV7-8	.	.	TRBJ1-2	TGTGCCAGCAGCTTAGGCCCCTTTGGACTCTCCCGTTGGGGCTACACCTTC	CASSLGPFGLSRWGYTF
TRBV24-1	.	.	TRBJ2-5	TGTGCCACCAGTGATAGGGCCTACCCGGAGACCCAGTACTTC	CATSDRAYPETQYF
TRBV2	.	.	TRBJ2-5	TGTGCCAGCAAGAAACTCGCCGGGACACGCCAAGAGACCCAGTACTTC	CASKKLAGTRQETQYF
TRBV19	few	TRBD1	TRBJ1-5	TGTGCCAGTAGTATGGGACAGGGGTACAAGAACAATCAGCCCCAGCATTTT	CASSMGQGYKNNQPQHF
TRBV30	.	TRBD2	TRBJ2-2	TGTGCCTGGGGAGCGGGAGGGCCCTACACCGGGGAGCTGTTTTTT	CAWGAGGPYTGELFF
TRBV7-2	.	TRBD1	TRBJ1-2	TGTGCCAGCAGCTTACGACAGGGGGCTTTCGAGGGCTACACCTTC	CASSLRQGAFEGYTF
TRBV25-1	.	.	TRBJ1-4	TGTGCCAGCAGTGAGATTTCGCGGAGTAATGAAAAACTGTTTTTT	CASSEISRSNEKLFF
TRBV5-4	.	TRBD1	TRBJ2-4	TGTGCCAGCAGCTTCTCGACCCTAGGGACAGGAGTAGCCAAAAACATTCAGTACTTC	CASSFSTLGTGVAKNIQYF
TRBV28	.	.	TRBJ1-5	TGTGCCAGCAGTTTTAGCCAATCGCCCAATAGCAATCAGCCCCAGCATTTT	CASSFSQSPNSNQPQHF
TRBV6-1	.	.	TRBJ1-6	TGTGCCAGCAGTGATATCCAGGGTTCACCCCTCCACTTT	CASSDIQGSPLHF
TRBV6-2/TRBV6-3	.	.	TRBJ2-1	TGTGCCAGCAGTTACCTGAGGGAGCGGCCCTACAATGAGCAGTTCTTC	CASSYLRERPYNEQFF
TRBV5-5	.	.	TRBJ2-5	TGTGCCAGCAGCTTTAGGGACGACCGGTCCCAGTACTTC	CASSFRDDRSQYF
TRBV29-1	.	TRBD1	TRBJ2-2	TGCAGCGCCCGGTCGACAGGGTACACCGGGGAGCTGTTTTTT	CSARSTGYTGELFF
TRBV27	.	TRBD2	TRBJ2-1	TGTGCCAGCAGTTGGTGGCGGGGGTCGGGGGATGAGCAGTTCTTC	CASSWWRGSGDEQFF
TRBV5-1	once	TRBD1	TRBJ1-2	TGCGCCAGCAGCTTGGGGACAGGGGATCGGTATGGCTACACCTTC	CASSLGTGDRYGYTF